This T cell receptor beta chain was recorded in a study of blood T cell repertoires in COVID-19. Looking at the study overall: Sources were T cells, B-cell-depleted T cells, or PBMCs; the material itself was cDNA or gDNA.

Seattle's cohort entered during active infection and was followed longitudinally. As handled by the study authors: It was from reference gene primer amplification that nucleated cell counts were estimated. Data came from immunoSEQ multiplex PCR; TCRdb stores just in-frame clones and leaves some out. Clone size and the V and J calls come from that table; the DNA yielded D and trimming. The sample has approximately 300,000 clones, about 88% seen once; the top ten hold 11%. Germline CDR1 reads SGDLS; CDR2 reads YYNGEE. V shed 3 bases and J shed 4 bases, with 16 bases lying between them. This CDR3 region has 15 residues.

The specimen sequenced was peripheral blood. This chain links TRBV9 with TRBJ1-1; the D is unclear. The receptor was isolated from a woman younger than 45 with COVID-19, enrolled during active disease. In nucleotides, the CDR3 is TGTGCCAGCAGCGCGAGCCCCGGGAGTAGCACTGAAGCTTTCTTT. It translates to CASSASPGSSTEAFF.